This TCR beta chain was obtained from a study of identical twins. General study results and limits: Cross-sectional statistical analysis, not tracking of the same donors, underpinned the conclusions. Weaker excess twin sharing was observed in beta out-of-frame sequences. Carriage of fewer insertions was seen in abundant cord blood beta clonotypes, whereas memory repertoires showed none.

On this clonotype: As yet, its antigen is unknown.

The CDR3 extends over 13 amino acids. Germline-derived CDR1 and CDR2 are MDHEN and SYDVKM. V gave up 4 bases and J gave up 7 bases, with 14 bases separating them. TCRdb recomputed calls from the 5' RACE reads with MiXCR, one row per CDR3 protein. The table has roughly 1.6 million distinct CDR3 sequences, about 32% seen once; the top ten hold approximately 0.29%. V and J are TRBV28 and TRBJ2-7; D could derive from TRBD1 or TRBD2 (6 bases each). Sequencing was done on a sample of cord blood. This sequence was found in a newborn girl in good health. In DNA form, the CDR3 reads TGTGCCAGCAGTTCCCCCCAGGGGAGGGAGCAGTACTTC. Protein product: CASSSPQGREQYF.